The 21 T cell receptor beta chains below come from one sample, sequenced in a study of T cell clones after liver transplantation. Repertoires were generated with immunoSEQ multiplex PCR, while TCRdb's copy carries only in-frame clones and drops some. The sample lists roughly 67,000 clones, nearly 95% occurring once. The specimen comprised CD4+ T cells from blood, sampled about 25 months after liver transplant. These receptors came from a human patient who received a liver transplant. Some of the T cells may derive from the graft donor.

J is TRBJ2-2 and V is TRBV19; possibly TRBD1 for D (6 bases). The germline V and J ends were trimmed by 6 bases and 0 bases, with 11 bases remaining between them. The CDR3 is made up of 15 amino acids. CDR1 is LNHDA, CDR2 SQIVND, per germline (reference sequence). CDR3: CASSQGHANTGELFF. As DNA, the CDR3 is TGTGCCAGTAGCCAGGGACACGCGAACACCGGGGAGCTGTTTTTT.

The chain couples TRBV11-2 to TRBJ2-5; a possible D gene is TRBD2 (5 bases). Per germline, CDR1 SGHAT and CDR2 FQNNGV. The CDR3 is 15 amino acids. V was shortened by 0 bases and J by 5 bases, with 13 bases between the two germline ends. CDR3 nucleotides: TGTGCCAGCAGCTTAGAGATAGCGATGAGGGAGACCCAGTACTTC. Translation gives CASSLEIAMRETQYF.

The chain joins TRBV14 to TRBJ2-7; 8 bases map to TRBD1. The CDR3 length is 15 residues. Germline V CDR1 and CDR2: SGHDN, FVKESK. The junction had 11 bases not matched to a gene; V was cut back by 9 bases and J by 1 base. CDR3: CARPPRTGFSYEQYF. The CDR3 region has the DNA TGTGCCAGGCCGCCTAGGACAGGGTTTTCCTACGAGCAGTACTTC.

This chain connects TRBV28 to TRBJ2-7, with a weak D call TRBD1 (5 bases). The CDR3 runs to 14 residues. Germline V gives CDR1 MDHEN, CDR2 SYDVKM. V lost 4 bases and J lost 9, with 19 bases in between. As DNA, the CDR3 is TGTGCCAGCAGTTCCGAGACAGCCTTGTTTGGGCAGTACTTC. This sequence encodes CASSSETALFGQYF.

The rearrangement uses TRBV9 and TRBJ2-5; D might be TRBD1 (6 bases). Germline lookup yields CDR1 SGDLS and CDR2 YYNGEE. The CDR3 is made up of 14 amino acids. V dropped 3 bases and J dropped 7 bases, with 16 bases sitting between them. The DNA of the CDR3 is TGTGCCAGCAGCGAGTACAGGGAAAGTGTGACCCAGTACTTC. It yields the protein CASSEYRESVTQYF.

V and J are TRBV6-5 and TRBJ2-2; D may be TRBD2 (7 bases). Trimming stripped 6 bases from V and 2 bases from J, with 13 bases between. Germline CDR1 and CDR2: MNHEY and SVGAGI. CDR3 length: 15 residues. CDR3 loop: CASSVGGPNTGELFF. In DNA, the CDR3 is TGTGCCAGCAGCGTCGGGGGGCCTAACACCGGGGAGCTGTTTTTT.

This chain connects TRBV19 to TRBJ2-5; D might be TRBD1 (6 bases). The CDR3 has 12 amino acids. V lost 5 bases and J 6 bases, leaving 10 bases between the germline ends. Germline CDR1 is LNHDA and CDR2 is SQIVND (reference sequence). Here the CDR3 reads CASSVQGKTQYF. The CDR3 nucleotides read TGTGCCAGTAGTGTACAGGGAAAGACCCAGTACTTC.

This chain links TRBV11-2 with TRBJ2-7, with a possible D match to TRBD1 (5 bases). V lost 5 bases to trimming and J lost 2 bases, with 19 bases between them. Per germline, CDR1 SGHAT and CDR2 FQNNGV. The CDR3 loop spans 16 amino acids. CDR3 sequence reads: CASSLDGAATAYEQYF. The CDR3 DNA reads TGTGCCAGCAGCCTCGATGGGGCAGCCACGGCCTACGAGCAGTACTTC.

V usage is TRBV7-2 and J usage is TRBJ1-5; no firm D call. The V end was cut by 5 bases, the J end by 2 bases, with 7 bases between. The CDR3 length is 13 residues. CDR1 is SGHTA and CDR2 is FQGNSA in the germline V gene. The CDR3 sequence: CASSRQGNQPQHF. CDR3 in DNA: TGTGCCAGCAGCCGTCAGGGCAATCAGCCCCAGCATTTT.

This clone was detected once. This chain joins TRBV28 and TRBJ1-2; TRBD1 is a possible D gene (5 bases). The CDR3 consists of 12 residues. Germline assignment: CDR1 MDHEN and CDR2 SYDVKM. Trimming pared 7 bases from V and 6 bases from J, leaving 12 bases between. The CDR3 protein is CASTPIGDGYTF. CDR3 in DNA: TGTGCCAGCACCCCTATAGGGGATGGCTACACCTTC.

CDR3 coding DNA: TGTGCCAGTAGTATAAGGGCACCGATGAGTGGCTACACCTTC. This gives the protein CASSIRAPMSGYTF. This chain joins TRBV19 and TRBJ1-2; D ambiguous. This CDR3 contains 14 residues. Per the germline V gene, CDR1 is LNHDA and CDR2 is SQIVND (reference sequence). V was clipped by 2 bases and J by 7 bases, with 14 bases between them.

The V gene is TRBV7-3, the J gene TRBJ1-1; D is undetermined. This CDR3 has 13 amino acids. Germline CDR1 SGHTA, CDR2 FQGTGA. The V and J ends lost 4 bases and 1 base respectively, with 7 bases between them. The CDR3: CASSSQENTEAFF. The CDR3 bases are TGTGCCAGCAGCTCCCAGGAGAACACTGAAGCTTTCTTT.

This clone was recorded once. The V gene is TRBV21-1, the J gene TRBJ2-7. TRBV21-1 has pseudogene status. The CDR3 sequence is 15 residues long. The CDR3 region is CASSTSGTVSYEQYF. The CDR3 region has the DNA TGTGCCAGCAGCACCTCCGGGACGGTCTCCTACGAGCAGTACTTC.

The chain carries TRBV10-2 and TRBJ2-3; no definite D call. The CDR3 extends over 15 amino acids. Deletions cut 4 bases from V and 0 bases from J, with 11 bases between. Germline V gene data show CDR1 as WSHSY and CDR2 as SAAADI. The chain's CDR3 is CASSATITSTDTQYF. CDR3 nucleotide sequence: TGCGCCAGCAGTGCGACAATTACTAGCACAGATACGCAGTATTTT.

The chain employs TRBV10-3 and TRBJ2-3; 8 nucleotides align to TRBD2. This CDR3 region has 16 residues. J gave up 3 bases and V 6 bases, and 11 bases lay outside the gene matches. Per germline, CDR1 ENHRY and CDR2 SYGVKD. DNA of the CDR3: TGTGCCATCAGCAAGACTAGCGCCGAGCCAACAGATACGCAGTATTTT. It is translated as CAISKTSAEPTDTQYF.

V usage is TRBV6-1 and J usage is TRBJ2-5, with 9 bases matching TRBD2. CDR3 length: 15 amino acids. Looked up from germline, CDR1 is MNHNS and CDR2 is SASEGT. V lost 7 bases to trimming and J lost 1 base; unmatched junction nucleotides: 7. The CDR3 spells CASNPIAGAQETQYF. Here the CDR3 DNA reads TGTGCCAGCAATCCAATAGCGGGAGCCCAAGAGACCCAGTACTTC.

The chain joins TRBV5-8 to TRBJ2-3, with D uncertain. CDR3 length: 12 residues. The germline gives CDR1 SGHTS, CDR2 YDEGEE. V lost 5 bases and J 2 bases, leaving 6 bases between the germline ends. The chain's CDR3 is CASRRFTDTQYF. The CDR3 DNA sequence: TGTGCCAGCAGACGGTTCACAGATACGCAGTATTTT.

This clone was detected once. The chain carries TRBV9 and TRBJ1-1, with TRBD1 matching over 8 bases. The CDR3 totals 13 residues. The junction had 7 bases not matched to a gene; V was cut back by 1 base and J by 11 bases. CDR1 SGDLS and CDR2 YYNGEE come from the germline V gene. CDR3 sequence: CASSVRTGSVAFF. The CDR3 nucleotides are TGTGCCAGCAGCGTAAGGACAGGGTCCGTGGCTTTCTTT.

This clone showed up just a few times. The chain couples TRBV6-1 to TRBJ1-5; D gene uncertain. Germline V lookup: CDR1 MNHNS, CDR2 SASEGT. This CDR3 region has 13 residues. Between the trimmed V and J ends, which lost 1 base and 5 bases, there was a span of 6 bases. The CDR3 DNA sequence: TGTGCCAGCAGTGAAGAGAATGATCAGCCCCAGCATTTT. It specifies CASSEENDQPQHF.

This rearrangement joins TRBV11-3 to TRBJ2-7; TRBD1 is a possible D gene (6 bases). V was trimmed by 5 bases and J by 6 bases, leaving 23 bases between them. Germline CDR1 SGHNT, CDR2 YENEEA. The CDR3 is made up of 16 amino acids. As DNA, the CDR3 is TGTGCCAGCAGCCACTTGGGACACGCTAATGAGGGCGAGCAGTACTTC. Its protein is CASSHLGHANEGEQYF.

The chain combines TRBV7-3 with TRBJ2-6; unclear D gene. This CDR3 contains 15 residues. Deletions cut 2 bases from V and 4 bases from J, with 9 bases between. CDR1 and CDR2 (germline): SGHTA, FQGTGA. The CDR3 DNA sequence: TGTGCCAGCAGCTTAGAAGCTAGAGGGGCCAACGTCCTGACTTTC. Amino acids: CASSLEARGANVLTF. Looking up the rest from reference TRBV7-3 and TRBJ2-6 gives the full variable domain: GAGVSQTPSNKVTEKGKYVELRCDPISGHTALYWYRQSLGQGPEFLIYFQGTGAADDSGLPNDRFFAVRPEGSVSTLKIQRTERGDSAVYLCASSLEARGANVLTFGAGSRLTVL.